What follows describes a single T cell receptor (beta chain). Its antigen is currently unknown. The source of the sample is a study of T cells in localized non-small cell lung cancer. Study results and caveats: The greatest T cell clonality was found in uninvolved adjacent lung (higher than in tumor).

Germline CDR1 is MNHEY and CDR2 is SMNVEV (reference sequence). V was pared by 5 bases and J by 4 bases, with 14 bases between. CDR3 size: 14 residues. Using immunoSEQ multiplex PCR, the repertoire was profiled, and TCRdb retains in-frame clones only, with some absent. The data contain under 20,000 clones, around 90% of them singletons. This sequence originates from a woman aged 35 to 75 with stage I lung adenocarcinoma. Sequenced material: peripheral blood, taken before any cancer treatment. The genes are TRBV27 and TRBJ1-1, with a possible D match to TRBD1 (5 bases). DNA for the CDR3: TGTGCCAGCAGTCTAGACGCAGGGCGCACTGAAGCTTTCTTT. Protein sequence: CASSLDAGRTEAFF.